This T cell receptor beta chain was documented in a study of T cell responses to AZD1222 COVID-19 vaccine. Overall study findings and caveats: Donors in the cohort were predominantly white British and more often female, and clonal diversity was possibly underestimated.

The ends were cut back, 7 bases at V and 1 base at J, with 13 bases in the middle. Germline V lookup: CDR1 SEHNR, CDR2 FQNEAQ (reference sequence). The CDR3 is 14 residues long. In the case of this clone: What it binds is not known.

The method was immunoSEQ multiplex PCR; TCRdb's version includes in-frame clones alone and lacks a portion of them. Of 150,000 to 200,000 clones in the sample, 80% to 90% are singletons; the top ten hold 0.45% to 0.55%. Here the sequenced sample was peripheral blood, taken on day 0 of AZD1222 vaccination. The V gene is TRBV7-9, the J gene TRBJ2-5; maybe TRBD2 (5 bases). The TCR comes from an adult in good health. The CDR3 DNA follows: TGTGCCAGCACCCCCGGTGGGAGCCAAGAGACCCAGTACTTC. This encodes CASTPGGSQETQYF.